This T cell receptor (beta chain) derives from a study of T cell changes during pregnancy in multiple sclerosis. This CDR3 has 13 amino acids. V was pared by 3 bases and J by 4 bases, with 8 bases between. CDR1 and CDR2 (germline): SEHNR, FQNEAQ (reference sequence). Sequencing used immunoSEQ multiplex PCR; TCRdb keeps in-frame clones, though not all of them. Among over 45,000 clones listed, roughly 90% were seen once. The chain joins TRBV7-9 to TRBJ2-3; D is ambiguous. This receptor was taken from a female donor in good health, enrolled as a control in a pregnancy study. The source was peripheral blood, collected in the first trimester of pregnancy. CDR3 sequence (DNA): TGTGCCAGCAGCTTTCGGAGTGCAGATACGCAGTATTTT. Protein: CASSFRSADTQYF.